These 24 T cell receptor beta chains came from one sample sequenced in a study of cytomegalovirus exposure and HLA in healthy donors (dated 2017 in TCRdb). Libraries were constructed by the immunoSEQ multiplex PCR assay. For the multiplex PCR, a mixture combining 60 forward primers for TCR Vbeta segments and 13 reverse primers for TCR Jbeta segments was used. TCRdb took over this immuneACCESS table, retaining in-frame rearrangements with V and J assigned. Such tables are incomplete; in checked studies, under half of the missing clones stem from an unresolved V gene, and the remainder is unexplained. The sample contains fewer than 110,000 clones, 82% of them found a single time. The top ten clones comprise about 2.5% of the sample. What was sequenced was PBMCs. Receptor source: a man aged 25-45 years in good health and CMV-seropositive.

The genes are TRBV28 and TRBJ1-1, with no clear D. V was cut by 6 bases and J by 6 bases, with 11 bases left in between. CDR3 length: 12 amino acids. Germline CDR1 MDHEN, CDR2 SYDVKM. CDR3 nucleotide sequence: TGTGCCAGCAGCAACCCGGCGGCTGAAGCTTTCTTT. Protein: CASSNPAAEAFF. Based on the CDR3 plus reference TRBV28 and TRBJ1-1, the full variable domain is DVKVTQSSRYLVKRTGEKVFLECVQDMDHENMFWYRQDPGLGLRLIYFSYDVKMKEKGDIPEGYSVSREKKERFSLILESASTNQTSMYLCASSNPAAEAFFGQGTRLTVV.

The CDR3 loop is CATSRDPGSYGYTF. The CDR3 region has the DNA TGTGCCACCAGCAGAGATCCGGGATCCTATGGCTACACCTTC. The chain combines TRBV15 with TRBJ1-2; no clear D gene. Germline V gene data show CDR1 as LNHNV and CDR2 as YYDKDF (reference sequence). Trimming stripped 0 bases from V and 4 bases from J, with 9 bases between. The CDR3 sequence is 14 residues long.

The chain has TRBV19 and TRBJ1-2; a weak D match, TRBD1 (5 bases). CDR1 is LNHDA and CDR2 is SQIVND in the germline V gene (reference sequence). The CDR3 runs to 15 residues. The V end was cut by 4 bases, the J end by 4 bases, with 16 bases between. CDR3 nucleotide sequence: TGTGCCAGTAGTAATGGGGGTGGGGGGGGCTATGGCTACACCTTC. Protein: CASSNGGGGGYGYTF.

The V and J genes are TRBV6-4 and TRBJ2-1; TRBD2 agrees at 12 bases. The trim removed 5 bases at V and 5 bases at J, leaving 4 bases unmatched. Germline CDR1 reads MRHNA; CDR2 reads SNTAGT. The CDR3 length is 15 residues. The CDR3 DNA reads as TGTGCCAGCAGTCTTCTAGCGGGGGGGAACAATGAGCAGTTCTTC. It yields the protein CASSLLAGGNNEQFF.

This rearrangement joins TRBV4-2 to TRBJ2-1; D is perhaps TRBD2 (5 bases). Trimming left V 1 base short and J 0 bases short, with 10 bases between. CDR1 is LGHNA, CDR2 YNFKEQ, per germline. The CDR3 loop spans 16 amino acids. CDR3 in amino acids: CASSQAVGVSYNEQFF. The CDR3, as DNA: TGTGCCAGCAGCCAAGCAGTGGGAGTCTCCTACAATGAGCAGTTCTTC.

This clone showed up just once. This chain connects TRBV6-5 to TRBJ1-1; possibly TRBD1 for D (5 bases). Trimming took off 8 bases at V and 1 base at J, with 17 bases between the two ends. Per germline, CDR1 MNHEY and CDR2 SVGAGI. The CDR3 has 15 amino acids. The CDR3 sequence: CASGVTGTANTEAFF. CDR3 nucleotide sequence: TGTGCCAGCGGCGTAACAGGCACCGCGAACACTGAAGCTTTCTTT.

V is TRBV5-1 and J is TRBJ2-1; 10 bases line up with TRBD1. The germline gives CDR1 SGHRS, CDR2 YFSETQ. Unmatched junction bases numbered 18, after V lost 0 bases and J lost 6 bases. This CDR3 spans 20 amino acids. The CDR3, as DNA: TGCGCCAGCAGCTTGGCAGCCGGGGCAACCGGGACAGGGGCTGCCAATGAGCAGTTCTTC. Encoded protein: CASSLAAGATGTGAANEQFF.

This clone was seen only once. The rearrangement joins TRBV6-5 to TRBJ1-1; 8 bases are shared with TRBD1. The CDR3 has 12 amino acids. Trimming took 8 bases from V and 6 from J; bases not matched to a gene: 5. Germline lookup yields CDR1 MNHEY and CDR2 SVGAGI. CDR3 loop: CASGQGWAEAFF. The DNA for the CDR3 is TGTGCCAGCGGACAGGGTTGGGCTGAAGCTTTCTTT.

This clone was detected only once. V and J are TRBV5-4 and TRBJ2-1; 8 bases are a match to TRBD2. In germline, CDR1 is SGHNT, CDR2 YYREEE (reference sequence). V shed 4 bases, J shed 3 bases, and the junction held 9 bases outside the gene matches. The CDR3 extends over 16 amino acids. Here the CDR3 reads CASSLELAGGYNEQFF. The CDR3 DNA sequence: TGTGCCAGCAGCCTTGAGCTAGCGGGTGGCTACAATGAGCAGTTCTTC.

The chain has TRBV19 and TRBJ1-5; D remains ambiguous. CDR1 and CDR2 (germline): LNHDA, SQIVND (reference sequence). V lost 7 bases and J lost 5, with 15 bases in between. The CDR3 runs to 14 residues. The CDR3 spells CASTPGIGDQPQHF. In DNA, the CDR3 is TGTGCCAGTACCCCGGGGATCGGCGATCAGCCCCAGCATTTT.

J is TRBJ1-5 and V is TRBV2, with D possibly matching TRBD1 (6 bases). The CDR3 is 18 residues long. CDR1 and CDR2 from the germline V gene are SNHLY and FYNNEI. V lost 3 bases to trimming and J lost 4 bases, with 22 bases between them. As DNA, the CDR3 is TGTGCCAGCAGTGAGGGACATCATTCGGACTGGGGAAATCAGCCCCAGCATTTT. This gives the protein CASSEGHHSDWGNQPQHF.

The CDR3 DNA is TGTGCCAGCTCACCACCGCTTATGAGGCAAACTAATGAAGCTTTCTTT. It codes for CASSPPLMRQTNEAFF. This chain links TRBV18 with TRBJ1-1; D gene uncertain. V was shortened by 0 bases and J by 7 bases, with 18 bases between the two germline ends. Germline V lookup: CDR1 KGHSH, CDR2 LQKENI. CDR3 length: 16 amino acids.

The chain joins TRBV6-1 to TRBJ1-1, with D perhaps TRBD1 (6 bases). The CDR3 is 13 residues long. Looked up from germline, CDR1 is MNHNS and CDR2 is SASEGT. Trimming stripped 4 bases from V and 5 bases from J, with 11 bases between. The CDR3 region has the DNA TGTGCCAGCAGTGTCAGGGGCTTTACTGAAGCTTTCTTT. Translation gives CASSVRGFTEAFF.

The rearrangement joins TRBV2 to TRBJ1-3; 7 bases agree with TRBD1. Germline V gene data show CDR1 as SNHLY and CDR2 as FYNNEI. Trimming at V came to 6 bases and at J to 3 bases, leaving 8 bases not matched to a gene. The CDR3 has 15 amino acids. This CDR3 reads CASRSTGLGGNTIYF. The CDR3 DNA is TGTGCCAGCAGGTCGACAGGGTTAGGTGGAAACACCATATATTTT.

The V and J genes are TRBV30 and TRBJ1-1; D remains unclear. Trimming pared 0 bases from V and 8 bases from J, leaving 13 bases between. This CDR3 has 13 residues. Germline V lookup: CDR1 GTSNPN, CDR2 SVGIG (reference sequence). CDR3 sequence: CAWSVNAPGEAFF. The CDR3, as DNA: TGTGCCTGGAGTGTAAATGCGCCCGGGGAAGCTTTCTTT.

The chain links TRBV5-1 to TRBJ2-2, with 9 bases identical to TRBD1. After removal of 4 bases from V and 7 bases from J, the junction contained 8 bases not matched to a gene. The CDR3 covers 15 residues. In germline, CDR1 is SGHRS, CDR2 YFSETQ. The chain's CDR3 is CASSQDRGMVGELFF. CDR3 in DNA: TGCGCCAGCAGCCAGGACAGGGGAATGGTCGGGGAGCTGTTTTTT.

The chain combines TRBV2 with TRBJ2-7; possible D gene TRBD1, 6 bases. CDR1 is SNHLY, CDR2 FYNNEI, per germline. Trimming shortened V by 9 bases and J by 4 bases, and 22 bases separated the two germline ends. CDR3 size: 15 residues. The CDR3 DNA reads TGTGCCAGTTCCCTTGAATCGACAGGTGCATACGAGCAGTACTTC. This codes for CASSLESTGAYEQYF.

The chain is built from TRBV19 and TRBJ1-2; 11 bases align to TRBD1. The CDR3 is 18 residues long. With V trimmed by 3 bases and J by 3 bases, 12 bases remained unmatched. The germline CDR1 and CDR2 sequences are LNHDA and SQIVND (reference sequence). The CDR3, as DNA: TGTGCCAGTAGTATCGGACAGGGGGCAAACGGAGAGGACTATGGCTACACCTTC. It translates to CASSIGQGANGEDYGYTF.

The chain combines TRBV27 with TRBJ1-6; TRBD1 matches 11 bases. The germline V gene encodes CDR1 MNHEY and CDR2 SMNVEV (reference sequence). After removal of 2 bases from V and 9 bases from J, the junction contained 12 bases not matched to a gene. The CDR3 is 18 amino acids. The DNA for the CDR3 is TGTGCCAGCAGTTTACTTGGGACAGGGGGTTTAAGGAGTTCACCCCTCCACTTT. This codes for CASSLLGTGGLRSSPLHF.

This chain connects TRBV5-6 to TRBJ1-5; TRBD1 agrees at 7 bases. The germline V gene has CDR1 SGHDT and CDR2 YYEEEE. This CDR3 comprises 15 residues. Trimming cost V 1 base and J 2 bases; bases outside gene matches: 3. DNA of the CDR3: TGTGCCAGCAGCTTGACAGGGGCCGGCAATCAGCCCCAGCATTTT. Protein: CASSLTGAGNQPQHF.

CDR3 sequence (DNA): TGTGCCAGTAGTCAGGGGGCGCGGGACTATGGCTACACCTTC. Translated: CASSQGARDYGYTF. The chain carries TRBV19 and TRBJ1-2, with 8 bases lining up with TRBD1. CDR3 size: 14 residues. Germline values: CDR1 LNHDA, CDR2 SQIVND (reference sequence). V shed 5 bases, J shed 3 bases, and the junction held 5 bases outside the gene matches. The complete variable domain, with remaining parts taken from reference TRBV19 and TRBJ1-2, reads DGGITQSPKYLFRKEGQNVTLSCEQNLNHDAMYWYRQDPGQGLRLIYYSQIVNDFQKGDIAEGYSVSREKKESFPLTVTSAQKNPTAFYLCASSQGARDYGYTFGSGTRLTVV.

The chain combines TRBV30 with TRBJ1-4; D might be TRBD1 (6 bases). The CDR3 extends over 13 amino acids. V was trimmed by 6 bases and J by 8 bases, leaving 16 bases between them. The germline V gene encodes CDR1 GTSNPN and CDR2 SVGIG (reference sequence). CDR3 sequence (DNA): TGTGCCTGCCCTCGGGCCCAGGGGGAAAAACTGTTTTTT. It specifies CACPRAQGEKLFF.

The rearrangement joins TRBV27 to TRBJ1-5; a weak D match, TRBD1 (5 bases). The germline V and J ends were trimmed by 5 bases and 11 bases, with 16 bases remaining between them. Germline values: CDR1 MNHEY, CDR2 SMNVEV (reference sequence). The CDR3 contains 13 residues. DNA of the CDR3: TGTGCCAGCAGTAGGGGCCCAAGGGTGGCCCAGCATTTT. It is translated as CASSRGPRVAQHF.

The chain combines TRBV21-1 with TRBJ2-1; the table's D call, TRBD1, was not checked against the DNA. TRBV21-1 is a known pseudogene. The CDR3 covers 15 residues. DNA for the CDR3: TGTGCCAGCAGCTCACCGGGACAGGGAGCGAATGAGCAGTTCTTC. Translation: CASSSPGQGANEQFF.